This T cell receptor beta chain was captured by sequencing in a study of CD8 T cells in Susac syndrome (dated by TCRdb to 2018 to 2020). Background on the whole study: Repertoire sequencing was used to test whether CD8+ T cell activation and differentiation in Susac syndrome was antigen driven.

The germline V gene provides CDR1 SGHDT and CDR2 YYEEEE. Taken from cysteine to phenylalanine, the CDR3 has 15 residues. CDR3 DNA is the only sequence kept; it has 45 bases, read in frame from the first base. Relative to germline, V is 0 bases shorter and J is 4 bases shorter, with 11 bases between their ends. Findings and caveats that apply to the study as a whole: The number of individuals in the TCR sequencing and HLA analysis was acknowledged as relatively small.

RNA was extracted with the RNeasy kit and about 0.5 to 1 ug was reverse transcribed using random hexamers. The immunoSEQ multiplex PCR assay, covering 54 Vbeta and 13 Jbeta segments, was used to amplify TCR beta CDR3 regions. PCR amplification bias was corrected using a synthetic template baseline for primer optimization and computational correction. From the authors' description of their analysis: Reads were annotated to V, D and J genes according to IMGT and were analyzed with immunoSEQ Analyzer, with only productive sequences retained. Clonality was computed as one minus Shannon entropy normalized by log2 of the number of productive unique sequences. For each patient and control, public and private clones were evaluated within the 100 most prevalent clones. Clones were defined as Susac-specific if absent from the healthy and MS cohorts, from approximately 1,100 published viral clones and from other ImmuneACCESS disease sequences. Clones were called with MiXCR by TCRdb after fastp trimmed the public reads at Q25, and only in-frame beta chains were retained. Each record represents a unique CDR3 protein, reported with the most common genes and DNA among its rows. The V and J calls, along with clone size, are taken from TCRdb and not from the paper's own processing. Across this sample there are about 130,000 distinct CDR3 sequences, with 90% to 95% seen only once. Roughly 0.12% of the sample rests with the top ten.

Peripheral blood CD8+ and CD4+ T cells from healthy donors, Susac syndrome patients and multiple sclerosis patients were profiled using high-throughput TCR beta sequencing. Healthy donors were age- and sex-matched controls. Bulk CD8+ and CD4+ T cells were purified by magnetic negative isolation, while CD8+ TEMRA cells were enriched using FACS. Blood was drawn into EDTA tubes, processed within 24 hours, and PBMCs were isolated by density gradient centrifugation. PBMCs intended for TCR sequencing were frozen in liquid nitrogen and were later thawed in a 37 degrees C water bath. The sorted or isolated CD4+, CD8+ and CD8+ TEMRA cells had a purity of 90% or higher. Points on this clonotype: What antigen it recognizes has not been identified. No base quality values were provided; no much bigger clone lies one nucleotide off.

Recombination connected TRBV5-6 to TRBJ2-1, and perhaps TRBD2 as D gene, on 6 matching bases. This TCR was recovered from a human donor in good health. Sequenced: CD4+ T cells from PBMCs. The DNA is as follows: TGTGCCAGCAGCTTGGGCAGTAGCGGTTACAATGAGCAGTTCTTC. The resulting protein is CASSLGSSGYNEQFF. Supplemented by the reference TRBV5-6 and TRBJ2-1 proteins around the CDR3, the complete variable domain is DAGVTQSPTHLIKTRGQQVTLRCSPKSGHDTVSWYQQALGQGPQFIFQYYEEEERQRGNFPDRFSGHQFPNYSSELNVNALLLGDSALYLCASSLGSSGYNEQFFGPGTRLTVL.